The present entry profiles one T cell receptor beta chain with its context. This record belongs to a study of blood T cell repertoires in COVID-19. Study in general: The cDNA or gDNA used as material had been derived from T cells, B-cell-depleted T cells, or PBMCs.

Measured with immunoSEQ multiplex PCR; TCRdb has only the in-frame clones, and not every one. This table has around 230,000 clones, approximately 89% appearing once. V shed 11 bases and J 5 bases; nucleotides not matched to a gene: 14. CDR3 length: 14 amino acids. Germline CDR1 and CDR2: MGHDK and SYGVNS. Sequenced sample: PBMCs or T cells enriched from blood (not recorded which). This chain joins TRBV25-1 and TRBJ2-5; TRBD1 matches 7 bases. The clonotype was recovered from a woman in her 30s with acute COVID-19. This chain's CDR3 is CAAAHRGWGETQYF. The CDR3 nucleotides are TGTGCCGCCGCTCACAGGGGCTGGGGGGAGACCCAGTACTTC. The whole variable domain, remainder taken from reference TRBV25-1 and TRBJ2-5, is EADIYQTPRYLVIGTGKKITLECSQTMGHDKMYWYQQDPGMELHLIHYSYGVNSTEKGDLSSESTVSRIRTEHFPLTLESARPSHTSQYLCAAAHRGWGETQYFGPGTRLLVL.